These 10 T cell receptor beta chains were sequenced from one sample in a study of CD8+CD57+ T cells in acquired aplastic anemia. The sequenced patients had an expansion of CD8+CD57+ cells seen by flow cytometry. Genomic DNA, the template, was used for profiling of the TCR beta VDJ and CDR3. TCRdb re-called the reads through MiXCR, storing one row per CDR3 protein. The sample has about 200,000 distinct CDR3 sequences, under 55% seen once. Sample: sorted CD4+, CD8+, or CD8+CD57+ T cells (not recorded which) from PBMCs. Receptors were obtained from a human donor with aplastic anemia.

The chain uses TRBV10-1 and TRBJ2-1; D remains ambiguous. Trimming removed 7 bases from V and 8 bases from J, with 18 bases in between. Germline lookup yields CDR1 WNHNN and CDR2 SYGVQD (reference sequence). The CDR3 contains 14 residues. The CDR3 loop is CASNGRAWVDEQFF. The CDR3 coding sequence is TGCGCCAGCAACGGACGGGCTTGGGTCGATGAGCAGTTCTTC.

This clonotype was picked up many times. The chain carries TRBV3-1 and TRBJ2-5; D may be TRBD1 (7 bases). The germline V gene encodes CDR1 LGHDT and CDR2 YNNKEL (reference sequence). The length of the CDR3 is 15 residues. With 6 bases removed from V and 0 bases from J, the gap between germline ends came to 14 bases. CDR3 loop: CASRGDREDQETQYF. CDR3 nucleotides: TGTGCCAGCAGAGGAGACAGGGAGGACCAAGAGACCCAGTACTTC.

This sequence joins TRBV9 and TRBJ1-4, with D hard to call. Trimming pared 4 bases from V and 2 bases from J, leaving 9 bases between. Germline V gives CDR1 SGDLS, CDR2 YYNGEE. The CDR3 is 14 residues long. CDR3 nucleotides: TGTGCCAGCAGCCAAGCAGGTACTAATGAAAAACTGTTTTTT. Its translation: CASSQAGTNEKLFF.

Regarding this clonotype: Given a much more abundant clone one base away, this may be a read error. This chain links TRBV5-1 with TRBJ2-3, with D tentatively TRBD1 (5 bases). V was pared by 0 bases and J by 4 bases, with 12 bases between. The CDR3 contains 15 residues. Germline values: CDR1 SGHRS, CDR2 YFSETQ. The CDR3 region has the DNA TGCGCCAGCAGCTTGGGCAGGGTGAAGGCAGATACGCAGTATTTT. This encodes CASSLGRVKADTQYF.

This clonotype was detected ten times or more. The CDR3 loop reads CASSLGLAGGSYEQYF. CDR3 DNA sequence: TGTGCCAGCAGCCTCGGACTAGCGGGGGGGTCCTACGAGCAGTACTTC. The J gene is TRBJ2-7, the V gene TRBV6-5; 15 bases align to TRBD2. Germline lookup yields CDR1 MNHEY and CDR2 SVGAGI. The CDR3 totals 16 residues. The ends lost 6 bases at V and 1 base at J; junction bases unmatched: 4.

This chain joins TRBV7-3 and TRBJ1-6; D gene uncertain. Trimming shortened V by 5 bases and J by 5 bases, and 7 bases separated the two germline ends. Germline V gene sequence: CDR1 SGHTA, CDR2 FQGTGA. This CDR3 has 13 residues. Here the CDR3 DNA reads TGTGCCAGCAGCCTGGGGAATAATTCACCCCTCCACTTT. As protein: CASSLGNNSPLHF.

J is TRBJ1-6 and V is TRBV30; D is perhaps TRBD1 (5 bases). Trimming took 5 bases from V and 5 from J, leaving 10 bases between them. Germline V gene lookup returns CDR1 GTSNPN and CDR2 SVGIG (reference sequence). This CDR3 has 13 amino acids. CDR3 coding DNA: TGTGCCTGGGGGGGAGGGAATAATTCACCCCTCCACTTT. Its protein is CAWGGGNNSPLHF.

The gene calls are TRBV14 and TRBJ2-7; D gene unclear. The CDR3 runs 12 residues. Trimming stripped 1 base from V and 8 bases from J, with 9 bases between. CDR1 SGHDN and CDR2 FVKESK come from the germline V gene. CDR3 bases: TGTGCCAGCAGCCAAGGTCTGCACAAGCAGTACTTC. It codes for CASSQGLHKQYF.

The chain joins TRBV7-9 to TRBJ1-2; possibly TRBD1 for D (5 bases). The CDR3 is 15 residues long. Trimming took 6 bases from V and 0 from J, leaving 14 bases between them. The V gene's germline CDR1 is SEHNR and CDR2 FQNEAQ (reference sequence). The CDR3 reads CASSLGGLANYGYTF. The CDR3, as DNA: TGTGCCAGCAGTTTGGGGGGATTGGCTAACTATGGCTACACCTTC.

This clonotype was recorded at least ten times. The CDR3: CSAAGGGSYNEQFF. CDR3 bases: TGCAGTGCTGCGGGCGGGGGATCCTACAATGAGCAGTTCTTC. The chain couples TRBV20-1 to TRBJ2-1; 7 bases match TRBD2. V shed 5 bases, J shed 1 base, and the junction held 5 bases outside the gene matches. This CDR3 region has 14 residues. Germline CDR1 and CDR2: DFQATT and SNEGSKA (reference sequence).